The entry that follows covers one TCR beta chain sequence. In this sample, this clonotype turned up a few times. The antigen it recognizes is unknown. Nothing much larger sits one base from this clone, and base qualities are not available. The sample belongs to a study of blood T cells in healthy people across ages (dated by TCRdb to between 2014 and 2016). For context, the study as a whole: In model experiments, template switching captured roughly one uniquely barcoded TCR beta cDNA molecule for every two T cells. The study analyzed two additional independent replicas of 1 million unique cDNA reads from the same blood draw for two donors, one aged 18 to 29 and one aged 80 or older. Age-related changes in TCR beta repertoire diversity were measured in the study by deep sequencing normalized with unique cDNA molecular identifiers. Four age groups were formed from the donors: young (average roughly 15 years), middle-aged (more than 35), aged (around 68) and long-lived (roughly 81). To avoid experimental bias, donors of different ages were spread randomly across the sequencing lanes. Findings and caveats that apply to the study as a whole: Total diversity estimates from one million sequenced T cells were considered lower bounds and underestimates. Observed TCR beta diversity per million T cells fell roughly linearly with age, and a significant reduction was already apparent by age approximately 40. Because profiling used bulk unsorted PBMCs, naive and antigen-experienced compartments could not be compared conclusively. Because donor CMV infection status was unknown, age-related changes in expanded clonotypes were potentially confounded. Compared with the aged group, more naive CD4+ T cells, fewer expanded clones and increased TCR diversity were shown by the long-lived group, suggesting age selection. The percentage of naive T cells measured by flow cytometry correlated strongly with observed TCR beta diversity.

The library was generated by 5' RACE. Data came from an Illumina HiSeq 2500. A second PCR of 7 to 11 cycles was run with a J-beta primer mix and a sample-barcoded 5' primer. Each TCR beta cDNA molecule received a unique molecular identifier from a template-switch 5' adaptor carrying 12 random nucleotides. Each sample yielded at least 3 million CDR3-containing paired-end reads. First-strand cDNA synthesis was performed from all RNA using the Mint cDNA synthesis kit, with priming by a TRBC-specific oligonucleotide. Following uracil-DNA glycosylase treatment, a first 18-cycle PCR with universal primers M1SS and BC2_uni_R was performed on all cDNA. The original pipeline was this. Each sample was normalized by randomly selecting 1 million high-quality reads, each carrying a distinct molecular identifier. Reads with shared molecular identifiers were discarded instead of being binned into consensus sequences. MiTCR, set to a Q25 quality threshold and the strictest error-elimination algorithm, was used for CDR3 identification, clonotype clustering and error correction. A nonparametric unseen species model using Euler transformation provided a lower-bound estimate of total TCR beta diversity. The public reads were run again by TCRdb, first through fastp at Q25 and then through MiXCR, and only productive beta chains were kept. One record per CDR3 amino acid sequence lists the most common genes and DNA. Clone size and V and J calls follow TCRdb, not the original study. The sample table contains 650,000 to 700,000 distinct CDR3 sequences; only one count was recorded for about 50% of them. Of the sample, less than 15% falls within the top ten clones.

Via the germline V gene (reference sequence), CDR1 is LGHDT and CDR2 YNNKEL. V loses 0 bases, J loses 3 bases, and the germline ends lie 16 bases apart. Inclusive of the bounding cysteine and phenylalanine, the CDR3 is 17 residues long. Just CDR3 DNA is preserved here, 51 bases in frame from base 1. Systemically healthy Caucasian individuals from Russia, 35 to 40 in total and aged about 6 to 95 years, were included as donors. Each donor gave roughly 11 milliliters of peripheral blood, drawn into EDTA-treated Vacutainer tubes. Ficoll-Paque density-gradient centrifugation was used to isolate PBMCs, with at least 7 million obtained per sample. Total RNA was extracted from PBMCs with Trizol reagent, with at least 5.5 micrograms obtained per sample. The percentages of naive CD45RAhigh/CD27high T cells were determined by flow cytometry on a PBMC aliquot from every donor.

The rearranged chain carries TRBV3-1 and TRBJ2-3, and the D gene may be TRBD2, 6 bases matching. The source material was blood. The origin of this receptor is a woman of 80 years or more in good health. The CDR3 sequence is CASSQDPRLVGTDTQYF. In nucleotide form, the sequence is TGTGCCAGCAGCCAAGATCCCCGACTAGTAGGGACAGATACGCAGTATTTT.